The 4 T cell receptor beta chains below were found in one sample sequenced in a study of cytomegalovirus exposure and HLA in healthy donors. Primers included in the PCR were 60 Vbeta and 13 Jbeta primers. Clones were read by immunoSEQ multiplex PCR, and TCRdb kept only the in-frame ones, dropping some. The sample records approximately 130,000 clones, about two thirds being singletons. Sequencing was carried out using PBMCs. These receptors all come from a human donor in good health.

The gene calls are TRBV11-3 and TRBJ2-3; tentative D call: TRBD2 (5 bases). Germline V gene lookup returns CDR1 SGHNT and CDR2 YENEEA. The CDR3 consists of 16 residues. Trimming pared 4 bases from V and 3 bases from J, leaving 17 bases between. The CDR3 nucleotides are TGTGCCAGCAGCTCCCACAGCGGACCTGGGACAGATACGCAGTATTTT. This codes for CASSSHSGPGTDTQYF.

The gene calls are TRBV4-1 and TRBJ2-1, with TRBD2 as a possible D gene (6 bases). The germline V gene encodes CDR1 MGHRA and CDR2 YSYEKL. V dropped 4 bases and J dropped 8 bases, with 18 bases sitting between them. This CDR3 is 15 amino acids long. CDR3 nucleotide sequence: TGCGCCAGCAGCCTCCTGGCCGGGGGTTCGGATGAGCAGTTCTTC. Its protein product is CASSLLAGGSDEQFF.

This chain uses TRBV7-2 with TRBJ2-5; tentatively, D is TRBD2 (6 bases). V lost 5 bases, J lost 5 bases, and 18 bases lay in between. The germline V gene has CDR1 SGHTA and CDR2 FQGNSA. This CDR3 region has 15 residues. CDR3: CASSPEGLARETQYF. The CDR3, as DNA: TGTGCCAGCAGCCCCGAGGGACTTGCCCGGGAGACCCAGTACTTC.

J is TRBJ2-7 and V is TRBV7-9; unclear D gene. V dropped 2 bases and J dropped 1 base, with 9 bases sitting between them. The CDR3 covers 14 residues. The germline gives CDR1 SEHNR, CDR2 FQNEAQ (reference sequence). The CDR3 region has the DNA TGTGCCAGCAGCTTATCTACGGGTTCCTACGAGCAGTACTTC. Translation gives CASSLSTGSYEQYF.